The 29 T cell receptor beta chains given below trace back to one sample, sequenced in a study of technical replicates of blood from several donors (dated by TCRdb to between 2016 and 2019). The receptor library was made with the immunoSEQ multiplex PCR assay. TCRdb's version of the immuneACCESS table is confined to in-frame rearrangements and falls short of the full clone set. An unresolved V gene accounts for under half of the shortfall where checked; the remainder is of unknown origin. In this sample the table shows tens of thousands of clones, 94% of which occur a single time. The ten largest clones take up approximately 0.4% of the sample. The sequencing input was T cells isolated from PBMCs. These receptors were obtained from a human donor in good health.

The V call is TRBV4-3, the J call TRBJ2-1; 7 bases fit TRBD2. Germline trimming cut 0 bases from V and 2 bases from J; bases unmatched to any gene: 7. Germline assignment: CDR1 LGHNA and CDR2 YSLEER. The CDR3 runs 17 residues. As DNA, the CDR3 is TGCGCCAGCAGCCAAGATCGCGGCGGGAGAGCCTACAATGAGCAGTTCTTC. It translates to CASSQDRGGRAYNEQFF.

This chain joins TRBV28 and TRBJ1-4, with 7 bases fitting TRBD1. V dropped 4 bases and J dropped 5; count of bases not matched to a gene: 7. Germline values: CDR1 MDHEN, CDR2 SYDVKM. The CDR3 runs 15 residues. The CDR3 spells CASSSSGTVNEKLFF. DNA for the CDR3: TGTGCCAGCAGTTCGTCCGGGACAGTGAATGAAAAACTGTTTTTT. Full variable domain (rest looked up from reference TRBV28 and TRBJ1-4): DVKVTQSSRYLVKRTGEKVFLECVQDMDHENMFWYRQDPGLGLRLIYFSYDVKMKEKGDIPEGYSVSREKKERFSLILESASTNQTSMYLCASSSSGTVNEKLFFGSGTQLSVL.

This chain links TRBV5-5 with TRBJ1-5; D is unresolved. CDR1 and CDR2 from the germline V gene are SGHKS and YYEKEE (reference sequence). This CDR3 is built from 15 residues. V was trimmed by 0 bases and J by 0 bases, leaving 7 bases between them. CDR3: CASSLGPYSNQPQHF. The CDR3 DNA reads TGTGCCAGCAGCTTGGGCCCCTATAGCAATCAGCCCCAGCATTTT.

This clone was detected only once. The chain uses TRBV18 and TRBJ1-4, with TRBD1 matching 9 bases. V was pared by 3 bases and J by 10 bases, with 6 bases of the junction left unmatched. The CDR3 has 14 amino acids. CDR1 and CDR2 from the germline V gene are KGHSH and LQKENI. The CDR3 spells CASSPPGQGPKLFF. CDR3 bases: TGTGCCAGCTCACCCCCGGGACAGGGCCCAAAACTGTTTTTT.

This sequence joins TRBV6-5 and TRBJ2-7; D is unresolved. This CDR3 has 13 amino acids. The germline V gene encodes CDR1 MNHEY and CDR2 SVGAGI. Trimming stripped 1 base from V and 3 bases from J, with 7 bases between. The CDR3 coding sequence is TGTGCCAGCAGTTACTTTACGGGCTACGAGCAGTACTTC. Translation: CASSYFTGYEQYF.

The chain is built from TRBV18 and TRBJ2-7; D might be TRBD2 (6 bases). The CDR3 runs 14 residues. Trimming stripped 3 bases from V and 5 bases from J, with 14 bases between. Germline V gene lookup returns CDR1 KGHSH and CDR2 LQKENI. The CDR3 loop is CASSPSGSGNEQYF. CDR3 coding DNA: TGTGCCAGCTCACCCTCCGGGAGCGGCAACGAGCAGTACTTC.

The chain has TRBV4-2 and TRBJ2-7; 8 nucleotides line up with TRBD2. J lost 5 bases, V lost 3 bases, and 12 bases had no gene match. Germline CDR1 LGHNA, CDR2 YNFKEQ. The CDR3 is 16 residues long. The CDR3 protein is CASSQASAGGLDEQYF. Written as DNA, the CDR3 is TGTGCCAGCAGCCAGGCCTCTGCGGGAGGTCTCGACGAGCAGTACTTC.

This clone was observed once. J is TRBJ2-1 and V is TRBV9; unclear D gene. The CDR3 has 17 amino acids. The ends were cut back, 4 bases at V and 0 bases at J, with 17 bases in the middle. CDR1 is SGDLS, CDR2 YYNGEE, per germline. The CDR3 coding sequence is TGTGCCAGCAGCTCCGGCGGAGCCCAGAGCTCCTACAATGAGCAGTTCTTC. Translating gives CASSSGGAQSSYNEQFF. Full variable domain (remainder filled in from reference TRBV9 and TRBJ2-1): DSGVTQTPKHLITATGQRVTLRCSPRSGDLSVYWYQQSLDQGLQFLIQYYNGEERAKGNILERFSAQQFPDLHSELNLSSLELGDSALYFCASSSGGAQSSYNEQFFGPGTRLTVL.

This clone was seen once. The chain combines TRBV15 with TRBJ2-1, with 14 bases fitting TRBD2. Per germline, CDR1 LNHNV and CDR2 YYDKDF (reference sequence). V was pared by 5 bases and J by 3 bases, with 12 bases of the junction left unmatched. There are 19 residues in the CDR3. CDR3 in amino acids: CATSGTGTSGSTLYNEQFF. The CDR3 DNA is TGTGCCACCAGCGGCACCGGGACTAGCGGGAGTACGCTCTACAATGAGCAGTTCTTC. Together with reference TRBV15 and TRBJ2-1, the CDR3 gives the full variable domain: DAMVIQNPRYQVTQFGKPVTLSCSQTLNHNVMYWYQQKSSQAPKLLFHYYDKDFNNEADTPDNFQSRRPNTSFCFLDIRSPGLGDTAMYLCATSGTGTSGSTLYNEQFFGPGTRLTVL.

J is TRBJ2-3 and V is TRBV19; D is unclear. Trimming removed 1 base at V and 1 base at J, with 3 bases between. Germline loops: CDR1 LNHDA, CDR2 SQIVND (reference sequence). There are 13 residues in the CDR3. CDR3: CASSIVGTDTQYF. The CDR3 region has the DNA TGTGCCAGTAGTATAGTAGGCACAGATACGCAGTATTTT.

V is TRBV19 and J is TRBJ2-3; the D is unclear. Germline values: CDR1 LNHDA, CDR2 SQIVND (reference sequence). Trimming cost V 4 bases and J 2 bases, with 7 bases left between them. CDR3 length: 13 residues. The CDR3 DNA is TGTGCCAGTAGTAACCGGGTCACAGATACGCAGTATTTT. Protein product: CASSNRVTDTQYF.

This sequence joins TRBV2 and TRBJ2-2, with TRBD2 matching over 8 bases. The CDR3 has 17 amino acids. V dropped 7 bases and J dropped 2; count of bases not matched to a gene: 12. The germline CDR1 and CDR2 sequences are SNHLY and FYNNEI. The CDR3 DNA reads TGTGCCAGCAACATAGTCCTAGCGGGCCATAACACCGGGGAGCTGTTTTTT. Its translation: CASNIVLAGHNTGELFF.

CDR3 residues: CASSRNLDRETDTQYF. The CDR3 nucleotides read TGTGCCAGCAGCCGAAACTTGGACAGGGAGACAGATACGCAGTATTTT. The rearrangement uses TRBV6-6 and TRBJ2-3, with 8 bases aligning to TRBD1. Germline V gene sequence: CDR1 MNHNY, CDR2 SVGAGI (reference sequence). After removal of 6 bases from V and 3 bases from J, the junction contained 11 bases not matched to a gene. This CDR3 contains 16 residues.

The V gene is TRBV29-1, the J gene TRBJ2-7; TRBD1 might be the D (6 bases). Trimming removed 4 bases from V and 4 bases from J, with 14 bases in between. Germline-derived CDR1 and CDR2 are SQVTM and ANQGSEA. The CDR3 runs to 13 residues. The DNA of the CDR3 is TGCAGCGTTGTACCACAGGGTCTTTACGAGCAGTACTTC. Protein sequence: CSVVPQGLYEQYF.

The chain links TRBV5-4 to TRBJ1-1; 9 bases fit TRBD1. The CDR3 runs to 15 residues. Germline V gene sequence: CDR1 SGHNT, CDR2 YYREEE (reference sequence). Losses at the gene ends were 2 bases for V and 0 bases for J; bases not matched to a gene: 2. The CDR3 sequence is CASSLDRGVNTEAFF. The CDR3 DNA follows: TGTGCCAGCAGCTTAGACAGGGGGGTGAACACTGAAGCTTTCTTT.

This clone was detected only once. J is TRBJ1-1 and V is TRBV27; perhaps TRBD1 as D (5 bases). The CDR3 has 14 residues. Germline V CDR1 and CDR2: MNHEY, SMNVEV (reference sequence). The V end lost 2 bases, the J end lost 3 bases, and 10 bases lay between the germline ends. The CDR3 coding sequence is TGTGCCAGCAGTTTACAGGGCAAGTACACTGAAGCTTTCTTT. This encodes CASSLQGKYTEAFF.

This chain connects TRBV6-1 to TRBJ2-6, with D perhaps matching TRBD1 (6 bases). The germline gives CDR1 MNHNS, CDR2 SASEGT. Between the trimmed V and J ends, which lost 2 bases and 3 bases, there was a span of 8 bases. CDR3 size: 15 residues. The CDR3 sequence: CASSEQGNGANVLTF. The CDR3 DNA reads as TGTGCCAGCAGTGAACAGGGGAATGGGGCCAACGTCCTGACTTTC.

The chain combines TRBV6-1 with TRBJ1-4; weak D call: TRBD1 (6 bases). Trimming took off 6 bases at V and 4 bases at J, with 9 bases between the two ends. The germline V gene has CDR1 MNHNS and CDR2 SASEGT. CDR3 length: 13 amino acids. CDR3 sequence: CASSAGVNEKLFF. CDR3 sequence (DNA): TGTGCCAGCAGCGCAGGGGTTAATGAAAAACTGTTTTTT.

This chain links TRBV5-1 with TRBJ2-7, with 9 bases that match TRBD2. The V gene end was trimmed by 4 bases and the J gene end by 0 bases; junction bases not matched to a gene: 2. Germline V gene lookup returns CDR1 SGHRS and CDR2 YFSETQ. The CDR3 extends over 14 amino acids. The CDR3 loop reads CASSLSGSSYEQYF. The CDR3 region has the DNA TGCGCCAGCAGCCTTAGCGGGAGCTCCTACGAGCAGTACTTC.

The chain joins TRBV2 to TRBJ1-1, with 9 positions matching TRBD1. Germline trimming cut 6 bases from V and 5 bases from J; bases unmatched to any gene: 7. CDR1 SNHLY and CDR2 FYNNEI come from the germline V gene. The CDR3 runs 14 residues. The CDR3 sequence is CASRMTGGGTEAFF. The CDR3 DNA sequence: TGTGCCAGCAGAATGACAGGGGGTGGGACTGAAGCTTTCTTT.

The chain joins TRBV27 to TRBJ2-7; 7 bases map to TRBD2. CDR3 length equals 13 residues. Germline loops: CDR1 MNHEY, CDR2 SMNVEV (reference sequence). Trimming removed 2 bases from V and 3 bases from J; junction bases left unmatched: 1. The CDR3 loop reads CASSLGGVYEQYF. In DNA form, the CDR3 reads TGTGCCAGCAGTTTAGGGGGGGTCTACGAGCAGTACTTC.

V gene TRBV14 combines with J gene TRBJ2-7, with 8 nucleotides matching TRBD1. The CDR3 runs to 14 residues. Germline V gives CDR1 SGHDN, CDR2 FVKESK. Trimming removed 6 bases from V and 5 bases from J; junction bases left unmatched: 9. The CDR3 reads CASRRTGTLHEQYF. The CDR3 DNA follows: TGTGCCAGCAGACGGACAGGGACTTTACACGAGCAGTACTTC. The full variable domain, completed using reference TRBV14 and TRBJ2-7, is EAGVTQFPSHSVIEKGQTVTLRCDPISGHDNLYWYRRVMGKEIKFLLHFVKESKQDESGMPNNRFLAERTGGTYSTLKVQPAELEDSGVYFCASRRTGTLHEQYFGPGTRLTVT.

A single count supports this clone. The gene calls are TRBV9 and TRBJ2-1, with 12 nucleotides matching TRBD2. The CDR3 totals 15 residues. Germline CDR1 reads SGDLS; CDR2 reads YYNGEE. Trimming at V came to 4 bases and at J to 5 bases, leaving 4 bases not matched to a gene. The CDR3 coding sequence is TGTGCCAGCAGCCCTCGACTAGCGGGAGACAATGAGCAGTTCTTC. It translates to CASSPRLAGDNEQFF.

The chain is built from TRBV7-9 and TRBJ1-3, with D perhaps matching TRBD1 (5 bases). The CDR3 has 12 residues. V lost 5 bases and J 7 bases, leaving 9 bases between the germline ends. In germline, CDR1 is SEHNR, CDR2 FQNEAQ (reference sequence). The CDR3 sequence is CASSPGWNTIYF. The CDR3 coding sequence is TGTGCCAGCAGCCCAGGGTGGAACACCATATATTTT.

This clone was seen only once. V is TRBV30 and J is TRBJ2-3; tentative D call: TRBD2 (7 bases). CDR3 length: 14 amino acids. Germline CDR1 GTSNPN, CDR2 SVGIG (reference sequence). V was cut by 4 bases and J by 4 bases, with 15 bases left in between. The CDR3 protein is CAWKVEGGADTQYF. The CDR3 nucleotides read TGTGCCTGGAAAGTAGAGGGGGGGGCAGATACGCAGTATTTT.

The rearrangement uses TRBV6-5 and TRBJ1-1, with D possibly being TRBD1 (6 bases). The length of the CDR3 is 11 residues. Trimming pared 5 bases from V and 7 bases from J, leaving 8 bases between. The V gene's germline CDR1 is MNHEY and CDR2 SVGAGI. The CDR3: CASSDRSEAFF. The CDR3, as DNA: TGTGCCAGCAGTGACAGGAGTGAAGCTTTCTTT.

The J gene is TRBJ2-7, the V gene TRBV7-8; D is perhaps TRBD1 (6 bases). Trimming took off 5 bases at V and 6 bases at J, with 11 bases between the two ends. Germline lookup yields CDR1 SGHVS and CDR2 FQNEAQ. The CDR3 has 12 residues. CDR3 amino acids: CASSPGQPEQYF. In DNA, the CDR3 is TGTGCCAGCAGCCCCGGACAGCCCGAGCAGTACTTC.

This chain joins TRBV28 and TRBJ1-3; D uncertain. Germline assignment: CDR1 MDHEN and CDR2 SYDVKM. The CDR3 is 15 residues long. The ends were cut back, 2 bases at V and 0 bases at J, with 8 bases in the middle. CDR3 residues: CASSLLLHSGNTIYF. CDR3 DNA sequence: TGTGCCAGCAGTTTACTCTTACACTCTGGAAACACCATATATTTT.

V gene TRBV7-8 combines with J gene TRBJ1-3, with 7 positions matching TRBD1. Per the germline V gene, CDR1 is SGHVS and CDR2 is FQNEAQ. The CDR3 is made up of 14 amino acids. Losses at the gene ends were 5 bases for V and 4 bases for J; bases not matched to a gene: 5. CDR3 sequence (DNA): TGTGCCAGCAGCCTGACAGGGAGCGGAAACACCATATATTTT. Translation gives CASSLTGSGNTIYF.